This T cell receptor (beta chain) was sequenced in a study of cytomegalovirus exposure and HLA in healthy donors. About this clone: Its antigen is not identified.

Study-level points and caveats: Rare sequences made up most TCRs, while some public TCRs were found in many donors. Reportedly, fewer N-insertions than the approximately 650-donor mean appeared in an Asian-associated ancestry cluster in a later analysis. Likely technical artifact: a cluster of highly shared sequence variants.

CDR1 MNHEY and CDR2 SMNVEV come from the germline V gene (reference sequence). The CDR3 covers 11 residues. The PCR contained 60 Vbeta and 13 Jbeta primers. Sequenced by immunoSEQ multiplex PCR; TCRdb stores in-frame clones only, minus some. There are approximately 130,000 clones in the sample; approximately 80% occur only once, and 5.8% lies in the top ten. The chain joins TRBV27 to TRBJ2-5; D unresolved. The J call is doubtful: the DNA matches TRBJ2-7 better. This receptor was taken from a man between 18 and 29 years old in good health and CMV-seropositive. The sample was PBMCs. The CDR3 sequence: CASSSNYEQYF. The CDR3 DNA sequence: TGTGCCAGCAGTTCAAACTACGAGCAGTACTTC.